This T cell receptor (beta chain) was found in a study of cytomegalovirus exposure and HLA in healthy donors (TCRdb year 2017). For the wider study: According to an earlier analysis of 587 of the donors, about 179 million T cells yielded 120 million or so unique TCR beta sequences and approximately 300 Gb of sequence data. Among around 400 genotyped donors of the cohort, an average of about 240,000 unique TCR beta nucleotide sequences were sequenced per donor, roughly 18% of them non-productive. The genetic ancestry cluster associated with self-reported Caucasian donors included about 81% of the roughly 380 genotyped donors. HLA typing included class I and class II loci at four-digit resolution. Typing coverage differed by locus: A, B, C, DRB1 and DQB1 were typed in roughly 620-640 donors, DQA1 in 500 to 550, DPA1 in over 600, and DPB1 in approximately 450. To predict cytomegalovirus infection status, the study brought together high-throughput TCR immunosequencing, statistical association of individual TCRs with disease status, and machine learning. Alongside the repertoire data, information on donor age, sex, ethnicity and CMV serostatus was compiled. A separate validation cohort of roughly 130 different subjects was used in addition to the 666-subject first cohort. The study aimed to test whether signatures of past pathogen exposure could be identified by cataloging public T cell receptors. A later genetic analysis used genome-wide SNP genotypes for about 55% of the 666 donors, treating that subset as a discovery cohort. An earlier analysis of several hundred of the donors used high-throughput TCR beta sequencing to judge whether each TCR beta V gene segment behaved as functional or pseudogenic. Rather than drawing on any new phenotypic data, the later analysis identified candidate immune exposures from TCR beta sequences and the way those sequences occurred across donors. A later analysis re-examined previously published TCR beta repertoires from more than 600 donors and added high-resolution HLA genotyping to investigate patterns of TCR occurrence. All discovery cohort repertoires had been generated using a single sequencing platform. Because of strong linkage in the cohort, roughly five DR-DQ haplotypes were treated as single units for association and clustering. Approximately 310 gigabases of sequencing data and around 85 million unique TCR sequences made up an early release that covered several hundred HLA-typed donors. Using immunosequencing, the study profiled T cell repertoires from 550 to 750 subjects and related those repertoires to cytomegalovirus serostatus.

Receptor amplification or capture employed the immunoSEQ multiplex PCR assay. For the multiplex PCR, a mixture combining 60 forward primers for TCR Vbeta segments and 13 reverse primers for TCR Jbeta segments was used. Amplification of the CDR3 region of rearranged TCR beta genes was performed with a multiplex PCR assay on genomic DNA. On the Illumina HiSeq System, the amplified TCR beta libraries were sequenced as 87-base-pair reads. On the study's bioinformatics: In a later analysis, tens of millions of unique TCR beta chains were counted across the 690 or so repertoires, and approximately 11 million of these chains were shared by at least two donors. A nearest-neighbor algorithm error-corrected the raw reads and collapsed the reads into unique sequences, merging closely related sequences to remove PCR and sequencing errors. V, D and J gene segments were assigned by aligning CDR3 sequences to IMGT reference sequences. For a sequence to be retained, at least a six-nucleotide match to both a V gene segment and a J gene segment was required. A rearrangement was called productive if the CDR3 had no stop codons and remained in frame with V and J, and every other rearrangement was called non-productive. Following IMGT convention, CDR3 was defined as the stretch from the second conserved V-encoded cysteine to the conserved J-encoded phenylalanine. In an earlier analysis of approximately 500 of the donors, sequences lacking an unambiguous match to a single V gene segment were excluded. An earlier analysis of 587 of the donors called V segments functional above 56.7% productive rearrangements and segregating when the between-donor standard deviation exceeded 5%. A statistical classification framework was built to diagnose cytomegalovirus status from the catalog of TCR beta chain sequences. In a later analysis, V and J genes were assigned by comparing TCR nucleotide sequences against IMGT/GENE-DB human TR gene sequences. A later analysis assigned CDR3 sequences and most-parsimonious VDJ recombination scenarios with the TCRdist pipeline. In a later analysis, each TCR beta chain was defined by its CDR3 amino acid sequence together with its V-gene family, and reads without a unique V-gene family were excluded. A later analysis removed nearly 600 highly shared, low-generation-probability nucleotide sequences to deal with suspected cross-contamination and a sequencing artifact. For each public chain, a later analysis derived a clonal expansion index from normalized ranks of inferred template counts within each repertoire. A later analysis computed generation probabilities with a VDJ recombination model fitted to out-of-frame rearrangements, and checked the results against IGoR. In a later analysis, TCR-TCR, TCR-HLA and TCR-CMV co-occurrence was scored with hypergeometric tests, and a repertoire-size bias correction was applied to TCR pairs. A later analysis estimated false discovery rates by permuting HLA or CMV assignments 20 times. In a later analysis, co-occurring TCRs were grouped using DBSCAN, and TCRdist sequence similarity was added for clustering within HLA-allele-positive subsets. Repertoires with fewer than 30,000 or more than 120,000 public chains were left out of co-occurrence clustering, as were five repertoires with anomalous nucleotide sharing. TCRdb holds this immuneACCESS table with in-frame rearrangements only. Some clones are missing; in checked studies, unresolved V genes explain under half, and the rest has no known cause. V and J calls and clone size are given by that table; D and trimming were obtained from the DNA. The sample table shows 140,000 or so clones, and about two thirds are seen once. Less than 5% of the sample lies in the top ten.

V has 4 bases trimmed and J has 0 bases trimmed; junction bases matching no gene number 0. As encoded in the germline V gene, CDR1 is SGHRS while CDR2 is YFSETQ. Inclusive of the bounding cysteine and phenylalanine, the CDR3 is 15 residues long. Only the CDR3 region is kept as DNA, spanning 45 bases read in frame from base 1. About this clone: This clone's antigen is unknown. Per-nucleotide qualities are absent, and no much larger clonotype sits a single base away. The sample carries other DNA sequences with the same CDR3.

Findings and caveats that apply to the study as a whole: A further reported finding was that TCR beta sequences accurately predicted the HLA-A and HLA-B alleles for most subjects in the first cohort. CMV serostatus was the only immune exposure information available for the cohort. A later analysis associated 15,000 to 20,000 TCR beta sequences with specific HLA alleles at a false discovery rate of 0.05. An association between a missense DCLRE1C variant and V-gene and J-gene trimming of TCR beta chains was found in a later genetic analysis and replicated in an independent cohort. Because the 87-base-pair reads could not distinguish some IMGT-functional V segments, including TRBV6-2 and TRBV6-3, those segments were excluded. A later genetic analysis reported fewer N-insertions in productive TCRs among donors in an Asian-associated ancestry cluster than the roughly 640-donor mean. Three of the identified cytomegalovirus-associated TCR beta chains were confirmed in vitro to be specific for cytomegalovirus antigens. A group of highly shared sequence variants was considered likely to be a technical artifact of the sequencing pipeline. This cohort had only TCR beta chains sequenced, and the lack of alpha or paired-chain data limited which features could be detected. The earlier analysis of almost 600 of the donors excluded some 16 rarely observed V segments, including chromosome 9 orphons, because counts were too low. In a later analysis, the rate of TCR association differed among HLA loci, with DRB1 alleles having the most associated TCRs and HLA-C alleles having the fewest. Sequencing depth was assumed to be roughly uniform across donors in the presence/absence analyses, though that assumption may not hold. Linkage disequilibrium might explain the correlated functional status among segregating V segments, but an unknown experimental factor could not be ruled out. An earlier analysis of several hundred of the donors showed that most TCR beta V segments appeared in productive rearrangements either about 87% or about 30% of the time, which broadly matched IMGT annotations. Across donors, most TCR sequences were observed very rarely, whereas some public TCRs were present in many individuals. A later analysis found that most CMV-associated TCR beta chains appeared HLA-restricted, with HLA associations seemingly driven largely by CMV exposure. According to the authors, the approach could potentially be generalized to other disease states and immunological phenotypes. HLA typing was unavailable for some donors at each locus, so association tests used only the typed subset. The classifier was reported to diagnose cytomegalovirus status with high specificity and sensitivity in both the original and validation cohorts. According to a later analysis, parvovirus B19, influenza, CMV and Epstein-Barr virus appeared linked to several top co-occurrence clusters. A later analysis found that HLA-associated TCR beta chains were more clonally expanded and had lower generation probabilities than equally common non-associated chains. The study listed over 150 TCR beta chains as associated with cytomegalovirus. When HLA alleles, especially DR and DQ, strongly co-occurred, attributing TCR associations to individual alleles was difficult.

The cohort consisted of some 670 healthy bone marrow donors. At the time of sampling, all cohort members were nominally healthy, though unrecorded immune exposures were likely present. The donor tested CMV seronegative, placing the donor among the 350 or so seronegative members of the cohort. Every donor gave a peripheral blood sample, and the peripheral blood mononuclear cells from that sample were used for TCR beta sequencing. The Qiagen DNeasy Blood Extraction Kit was used to extract genomic DNA from the blood cell samples. The sample comprised PBMCs. The receptor comes from a man between 60 and 70 years old in good health and CMV-seronegative. In this chain, TRBV5-1 is recombined with TRBJ2-2, and 10 junction bases match TRBD2. The CDR3 has the sequence CASSLAGANTGELFF. The bases read TGCGCCAGCAGCCTAGCGGGGGCGAACACCGGGGAGCTGTTTTTT.